Given below is one TCR beta chain in context. Original processing methods: Estimated nucleated cell counts came from reference gene primer amplification. Assay: immunoSEQ multiplex PCR; the TCRdb copy retains only in-frame clones and omits some. That table furnishes V, J and clone size, whereas the DNA furnished D and trimming. The profile shows 100,000 to 150,000 clones, 80% to 90% of them singletons. With 8 bases clipped from V and 7 bases from J, the junction kept 16 bases outside the gene matches. Germline CDR1 is ENHRY and CDR2 is SYGVKD. This CDR3 has 16 amino acids. This record belongs to a study of blood T cell repertoires in COVID-19. Study-level background: Material from acute and convalescent COVID-19 was sourced from the United States, Italy and Spain. From T cells, B-cell-depleted T cells, or PBMCs came the material, which was cDNA or gDNA.

The origin of this receptor is a woman in her 70s with acute or convalescent COVID-19. The sample consisted of peripheral blood. The chain links TRBV10-3 to TRBJ1-5; 8 bases line up with TRBD1. In DNA form, the CDR3 reads TGTGCCATCGGCGGCTCGACAGGGGATCTCGCCCAGCCCCAGCATTTT. Translated: CAIGGSTGDLAQPQHF.